The present entry profiles one TCR beta chain with its context. Germline V gene data show CDR1 as DFQATT and CDR2 as SNEGSKA (reference sequence). The CDR3 loop spans 15 amino acids. V was clipped by 3 bases and J by 4 bases; unmatched bases: 7. RNA amounts of 0.5 to 1 ug underwent reverse transcription with random hexamers. TCRdb reanalysed the immunoSEQ multiplex PCR reads using MiXCR and keeps one entry per CDR3 protein. The sample records approximately 300,000 distinct CDR3 sequences, 89% being singletons. These data come from a study of CD8 T cells in Susac syndrome. J is TRBJ2-5 and V is TRBV20-1; 11 nucleotides align to TRBD2. The sequence derives from a human donor with multiple sclerosis. Source material: CD8+ T cells from PBMCs. As DNA, the CDR3 is TGCAGTGCTAGGCCGGGACTAGCGGACTCAGAGACCCAGTACTTC. It specifies CSARPGLADSETQYF.